Sequencing of this T cell receptor (beta chain) was carried out in a study of blood T cell repertoires in COVID-19. Study-wide background: There were acute and convalescent COVID-19 samples, and they came from the United States, Italy and Spain. T cells, B-cell-depleted T cells, or PBMCs supplied cDNA or gDNA.

Methods used by the authors: For nucleated cells, counts were estimated from reference gene primer amplification. Data came from immunoSEQ multiplex PCR; TCRdb stores just in-frame clones and leaves some out. V and J calls plus clone size are reproduced from that table; the DNA served to infer D and trimming. Of about 53,000 clones in the sample, about nine tenths are singletons; the top ten hold around 2.7%. Trimming cost V 4 bases and J 0 bases, with 10 bases left between them. The CDR3 spans 16 residues. Germline V CDR1 and CDR2: LGHNA, YSLEER. V usage is TRBV4-3 and J usage is TRBJ2-6; D call uncertain. Sequenced sample: peripheral blood. The sequence came from a man of 80 years or more with acute or convalescent COVID-19. CDR3 bases: TGCGCCAGCAGCCTCGTAGCCGCCTCTGGGGCCAACGTCCTGACTTTC. This translates into CASSLVAASGANVLTF.